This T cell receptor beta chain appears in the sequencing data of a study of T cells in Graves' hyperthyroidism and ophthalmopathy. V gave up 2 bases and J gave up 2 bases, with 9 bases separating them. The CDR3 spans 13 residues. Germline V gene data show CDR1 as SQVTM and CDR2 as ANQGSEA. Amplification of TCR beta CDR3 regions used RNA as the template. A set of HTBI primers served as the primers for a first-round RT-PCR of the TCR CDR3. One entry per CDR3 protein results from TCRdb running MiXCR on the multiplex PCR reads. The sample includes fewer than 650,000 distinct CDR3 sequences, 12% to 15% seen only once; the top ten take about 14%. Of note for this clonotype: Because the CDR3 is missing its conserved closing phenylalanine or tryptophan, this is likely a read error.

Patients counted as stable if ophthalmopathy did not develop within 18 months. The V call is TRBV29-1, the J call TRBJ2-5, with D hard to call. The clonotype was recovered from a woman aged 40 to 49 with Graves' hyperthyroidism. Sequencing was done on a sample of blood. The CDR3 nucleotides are TGCAGCGTTGAAAGGCCACCTCAAGAGACCCAGTACCTC. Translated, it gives CSVERPPQETQYL.